Shown below are 24 T cell receptor beta chains from a single sample sequenced in a study of control samples from healthy donors and cancer patients. TCRdb's table, derived via immunoSEQ multiplex PCR, lists solely in-frame clones and lacks some. The repertoire holds approximately 86,000 clones, with about 89% as singletons. Sample: blood. These receptor sequences come from a man aged 25-45 years in good health.

The rearrangement links TRBV21-1 to TRBJ2-3. TRBV21-1 is marked as a pseudogene. CDR3 length: 15 residues. The CDR3 region is CASSKEEGIKDTQYF. The DNA for the CDR3 is TGTGCCAGCAGCAAAGAGGAAGGAATAAAAGATACGCAGTATTTT.

The chain combines TRBV2 with TRBJ2-7; 12 nucleotides line up with TRBD1. Germline V gene data show CDR1 as SNHLY and CDR2 as FYNNEI. J gave up 13 bases and V 6 bases, and 4 bases lay outside the gene matches. The CDR3 totals 11 residues. DNA of the CDR3: TGTGCCAGCAGCCGGGACAGGGGGCTATACGTC. This encodes CASSRDRGLYV.

The CDR3 region is CASSLGQGLADNEQFF. The CDR3 DNA follows: TGTGCCAGCAGCTTAGGTCAGGGACTAGCCGACAATGAGCAGTTCTTC. The chain joins TRBV11-2 to TRBJ2-1; the match to TRBD2 covers 9 bases. The junction had 6 bases not matched to a gene; V was cut back by 1 base and J by 5 bases. The CDR3 is 16 residues long. The germline CDR1 and CDR2 sequences are SGHAT and FQNNGV.

The rearrangement links TRBV6-1 to TRBJ1-4; no firm D call. CDR3 length equals 14 residues. Germline values: CDR1 MNHNS, CDR2 SASEGT. Trimming stripped 2 bases from V and 3 bases from J, with 7 bases between. The chain's CDR3 is CASSEPGSNEKLFF. Written as DNA, the CDR3 is TGTGCCAGCAGTGAACCGGGTTCTAATGAAAAACTGTTTTTT.

The chain recombines TRBV18 with TRBJ1-1, with 10 positions matching TRBD1. The CDR3 sequence is 16 residues long. V trimming: 3 bases; J trimming: 5 bases; junction bases outside the gene matches: 9. Germline lookup yields CDR1 KGHSH and CDR2 LQKENI. This CDR3 reads CASSPREGQGSTEAFF. CDR3 in DNA: TGTGCCAGCTCACCTAGGGAGGGACAGGGGTCTACTGAAGCTTTCTTT.

This clone was seen a single time. The genes are TRBV6-1 and TRBJ2-6, with TRBD1 as a possible D gene (5 bases). The CDR3 runs 17 residues. Trimming pared 1 base from V and 0 bases from J, leaving 10 bases between. Germline V CDR1 and CDR2: MNHNS, SASEGT. CDR3 residues: CASSEGGSSSGANVLTF. The DNA of the CDR3 is TGTGCCAGCAGTGAAGGGGGCTCAAGCTCTGGGGCCAACGTCCTGACTTTC.

This chain joins TRBV6-5 and TRBJ1-1; perhaps TRBD1 as D (6 bases). Per germline, CDR1 MNHEY and CDR2 SVGAGI. This CDR3 has 11 amino acids. V shed 8 bases and J shed 6 bases, with 10 bases lying between them. Here the CDR3 DNA reads TGTGCCAGCGCCCAGGGGCCTGAAGCTTTCTTT. This translates into CASAQGPEAFF.

The V gene is TRBV11-2, the J gene TRBJ2-5, with D hard to call. CDR3 length equals 14 residues. Trimming cost V 5 bases and J 4 bases, with 14 bases left between them. Germline V gene sequence: CDR1 SGHAT, CDR2 FQNNGV. DNA for the CDR3: TGTGCCAGCAGCCCCCAGACGAGGCGAGAGACCCAGTACTTC. It codes for CASSPQTRRETQYF. Using reference TRBV11-2 and TRBJ2-5 for the parts outside the CDR3, the full variable domain is EAGVAQSPRYKIIEKRQSVAFWCNPISGHATLYWYQQILGQGPKLLIQFQNNGVVDDSQLPKDRFSAERLKGVDSTLKIQPAKLEDSAVYLCASSPQTRRETQYFGPGTRLLVL.

Comment on this clone: Other DNA sequences in the same sample also yield this CDR3. The chain uses TRBV6-5 and TRBJ1-2; 8 bases map to TRBD1. V lost 6 bases, J lost 3 bases, and 3 bases stayed unmatched. In germline, CDR1 is MNHEY, CDR2 SVGAGI. This CDR3 comprises 13 residues. The chain's CDR3 is CASSLTGDYGYTF. CDR3 coding DNA: TGTGCCAGCAGCCTGACAGGGGACTATGGCTACACCTTC.

The chain recombines TRBV6-1 with TRBJ2-1; 13 nucleotides agree with TRBD2. V was pared by 4 bases and J by 9 bases, with 12 bases of the junction left unmatched. CDR1 is MNHNS and CDR2 is SASEGT in the germline V gene. There are 17 residues in the CDR3. In DNA form, the CDR3 reads TGTGCCAGCAGTGTCACTAGCGGGGGGGCCTTCCCTCCTGAGCAGTTCTTC. As protein: CASSVTSGGAFPPEQFF.

V usage is TRBV30 and J usage is TRBJ1-5, with no clear D. Trimming removed 2 bases at V and 0 bases at J, with 11 bases between. This CDR3 spans 15 amino acids. Looked up from germline, CDR1 is GTSNPN and CDR2 is SVGIG (reference sequence). The CDR3 bases are TGTGCCTGGAGTACCCGCGGGATTAGCAATCAGCCCCAGCATTTT. It translates to CAWSTRGISNQPQHF.

The V and J genes are TRBV12-3 or TRBV12-4 and TRBJ2-5; D may be TRBD1 or TRBD2 (6 bases each). Trimming took off 4 bases at V and 7 bases at J, with 13 bases between the two ends. The CDR3 has 13 amino acids. CDR3 bases: TGTGCCAGCAGTTGGGGGGCTTGGGCGACCCAGTACTTC. This gives the protein CASSWGAWATQYF.

The chain is built from TRBV5-1 and TRBJ2-3; 10 bases are a match to TRBD1. The CDR3 has 18 residues. Germline V lookup: CDR1 SGHRS, CDR2 YFSETQ. The junction had 15 bases not matched to a gene; V was cut back by 6 bases and J by 2 bases. The CDR3 reads CASNEGTGVKIFTDTQYF. The CDR3 DNA reads TGCGCCAGCAACGAAGGGACAGGGGTTAAGATATTCACAGATACGCAGTATTTT.

This clone was seen only once. The chain uses TRBV7-9 and TRBJ1-3; D not certain. The CDR3 covers 12 residues. V was pared by 5 bases and J by 1 base, with 3 bases between. From germline, CDR1 is SEHNR and CDR2 FQNEAQ (reference sequence). The CDR3: CASSLSGNTIYF. The CDR3 DNA sequence: TGTGCCAGCAGCCTATCTGGAAACACCATATATTTT.

The genes are TRBV7-9 and TRBJ2-7; D possibly corresponds to TRBD2 (6 bases). Germline loops: CDR1 SEHNR, CDR2 FQNEAQ (reference sequence). V shed 0 bases and J shed 3 bases, with 15 bases lying between them. There are 16 residues in the CDR3. The chain's CDR3 is CASSLATPQGLYEQYF. In nucleotides, the CDR3 is TGTGCCAGCAGCTTAGCAACCCCGCAGGGACTCTACGAGCAGTACTTC.

This chain uses TRBV27 with TRBJ1-2; a weak D match, TRBD1 (6 bases). The V end was cut by 4 bases, the J end by 6 bases, with 15 bases between. The CDR3 runs 14 residues. Germline lookup yields CDR1 MNHEY and CDR2 SMNVEV (reference sequence). CDR3 protein: CASSYSHRVNGYTF. The CDR3 DNA follows: TGTGCCAGCAGTTATTCCCACAGGGTGAATGGCTACACCTTC.

This chain connects TRBV30 to TRBJ1-1; 8 bases agree with TRBD1. CDR1 GTSNPN and CDR2 SVGIG come from the germline V gene (reference sequence). The length of the CDR3 is 13 residues. Losses at the gene ends were 5 bases for V and 1 base for J; bases not matched to a gene: 3. CDR3 in amino acids: CAWGTGANTEAFF. CDR3 DNA: TGTGCCTGGGGGACAGGAGCGAACACTGAAGCTTTCTTT.

The chain joins TRBV18 to TRBJ1-2, with D tentatively TRBD1 (5 bases). V lost 1 base and J 2 bases, leaving 11 bases between the germline ends. Germline assignment: CDR1 KGHSH and CDR2 LQKENI. CDR3 length: 15 residues. Here the CDR3 DNA reads TGTGCCAGCTCACCACGCTCAGGGCTAAACTATGGCTACACCTTC. This encodes CASSPRSGLNYGYTF.

This clone was counted once. DNA for the CDR3: TGTGCCAGCAGCCAAAGGACAGGGGTGGCAGATACGCAGTATTTT. It codes for CASSQRTGVADTQYF. V gene TRBV11-3 combines with J gene TRBJ2-3; 9 bases are a match to TRBD1. V lost 5 bases to trimming and J lost 4 bases; unmatched junction nucleotides: 7. CDR1 is SGHNT and CDR2 is YENEEA in the germline V gene. This CDR3 is built from 15 residues.

The chain joins TRBV28 to TRBJ1-1, with D unclear. The ends were cut back, 1 base at V and 12 bases at J, with 15 bases in the middle. From germline, CDR1 is MDHEN and CDR2 SYDVKM. The CDR3 is 13 amino acids. CDR3 in amino acids: CASSLLAGIGTFF. The CDR3 coding sequence is TGTGCCAGCAGTTTATTAGCGGGGATTGGAACTTTCTTT.

V and J are TRBV5-1 and TRBJ2-2; TRBD2 is a possible D gene (5 bases). Trimming took 0 bases from V and 4 from J, leaving 7 bases between them. CDR1 SGHRS and CDR2 YFSETQ come from the germline V gene. The CDR3 extends over 14 amino acids. The CDR3 is CASSLGTFTGELFF. DNA of the CDR3: TGCGCCAGCAGCTTGGGGACTTTCACCGGGGAGCTGTTTTTT.

Details on this clone: This sample includes further DNA sequences coding for the same CDR3. The chain couples TRBV30 to TRBJ2-5; D may be TRBD2 (7 bases). The CDR3 is 13 amino acids. Trimming took off 0 bases at V and 5 bases at J, with 10 bases between the two ends. Germline assignment: CDR1 GTSNPN and CDR2 SVGIG (reference sequence). The CDR3 sequence is CAWSVWGGETQYF. CDR3 sequence (DNA): TGTGCCTGGAGTGTATGGGGGGGCGAGACCCAGTACTTC.

The chain joins TRBV6-4 to TRBJ1-1; 7 bases are a match to TRBD1. The germline CDR1 and CDR2 sequences are MRHNA and SNTAGT. V lost 6 bases to trimming and J lost 0 bases; unmatched junction nucleotides: 4. CDR3 size: 14 residues. The CDR3, as DNA: TGTGCCAGCAGAAGGACAGGTTTGAACACTGAAGCTTTCTTT. Its protein is CASRRTGLNTEAFF.

The J gene is TRBJ2-3, the V gene TRBV9; tentatively, D is TRBD1 (5 bases). Trimming removed 0 bases at V and 0 bases at J, with 8 bases between. Looked up from germline, CDR1 is SGDLS and CDR2 is YYNGEE. CDR3 length: 15 residues. CDR3 protein: CASSVEGVSTDTQYF. As DNA, the CDR3 is TGTGCCAGCAGCGTAGAAGGGGTAAGCACAGATACGCAGTATTTT.